This T cell receptor beta chain was profiled in a study of blood T cell repertoires in COVID-19. Across the study: Samples came from the United States, Italy and Spain, spanning acute and convalescent COVID-19. Nucleic acid was either cDNA or gDNA, and it came from T cells, B-cell-depleted T cells, or PBMCs.

V was shortened by 3 bases and J by 0 bases, with 12 bases between the two germline ends. CDR3 length equals 17 residues. Germline CDR1 reads LNHDA; CDR2 reads SQIVND (reference sequence). Per the original methods: Amplification with reference gene primers provided the estimates of nucleated cell counts. Profiled with immunoSEQ multiplex PCR; TCRdb holds only in-frame clones, not every one. The V and J calls and clone size are taken from that table; D and trimming were inferred from the DNA. The profile shows a few hundred thousand clones, roughly 84% of them singletons. This chain uses TRBV19 with TRBJ2-6; D is ambiguous. This TCR came from a woman younger than 35 with acute or convalescent COVID-19. What was sequenced was peripheral blood. In DNA form, the CDR3 reads TGTGCCAGTAGTATTGTGGGCAAGAGCTCTGGGGCCAACGTCCTGACTTTC. Translated: CASSIVGKSSGANVLTF.